This TCR beta chain comes out of a study of identical twins. The CDR3 runs to 13 residues. CDR1 and CDR2 (germline): DFQATT, SNEGSKA (reference sequence). Trimming shortened V by 3 bases and J by 0 bases, and 7 bases separated the two germline ends. TCRdb re-derived calls from the 5' RACE reads in MiXCR, one entry per CDR3 protein. The sample gives around 550,000 distinct CDR3 sequences, around 15% of which show up once; roughly 0.4% is in the top ten. The same sample was also studied in work on yellow fever vaccine responses in identical twins.

Material for sequencing was CD4+ T cells sorted from blood. This chain connects TRBV20-1 to TRBJ2-3; no reliable D call. The source of this sequence is a woman aged 18-29 years in good health. CDR3 coding DNA: TGCAGTGCTAGCCGGCAGAGCACAGATACGCAGTATTTT. Translating gives CSASRQSTDTQYF.